This T cell receptor (beta chain) was captured in a study of T cells in Graves' hyperthyroidism and ophthalmopathy. There were TCR beta CDR3 regions amplified from RNA transcripts. The HTBI primer set served for first-round RT-PCR of the TCR CDR3. TCRdb reanalysed the multiplex PCR reads using MiXCR and keeps one entry per CDR3 protein. The table includes 350,000 to 400,000 distinct CDR3 sequences, more than 12% detected once. Overall study findings and caveats: In blood, most of the thyroid clonotypes expanded above 0.001 were also present.

This clonotype was counted ten times or more. Its target is unknown. PBMCs were collected from an approximately 9.4 ml volume of fresh peripheral blood. Trimming took 3 bases from V and 0 from J, leaving 14 bases between them. This CDR3 contains 15 residues. CDR1 and CDR2 from the germline V gene are DFQATT and SNEGSKA (reference sequence). The material sequenced was blood. This sequence was found in a woman in her thirties with Graves' hyperthyroidism. This chain joins TRBV20-1 and TRBJ1-2, with D uncertain. Here the CDR3 DNA reads TGCAGTGCTAGTCGAGAGGGATGGTCTAACTATGGCTACACCTTC. It encodes CSASREGWSNYGYTF.